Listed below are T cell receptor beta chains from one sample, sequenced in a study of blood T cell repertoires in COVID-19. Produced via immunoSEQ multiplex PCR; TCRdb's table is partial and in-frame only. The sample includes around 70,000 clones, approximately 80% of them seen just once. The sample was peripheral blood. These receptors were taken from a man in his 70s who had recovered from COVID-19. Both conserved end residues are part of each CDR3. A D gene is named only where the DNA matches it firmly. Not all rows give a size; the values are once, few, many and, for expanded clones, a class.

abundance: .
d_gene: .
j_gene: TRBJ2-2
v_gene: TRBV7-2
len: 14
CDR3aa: CASSKYRVTGELFF
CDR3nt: TGTGCCAGCAGCAAATACCGGGTCACCGGGGAGCTGTTTTTT

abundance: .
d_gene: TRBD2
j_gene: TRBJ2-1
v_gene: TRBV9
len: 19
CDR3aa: CASSVDLAGGQSSYNEQFF
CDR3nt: TGTGCCAGCAGCGTAGATCTAGCGGGGGGCCAGAGCTCCTACAATGAGCAGTTCTTC

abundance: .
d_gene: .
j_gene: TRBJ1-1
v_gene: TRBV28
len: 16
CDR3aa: CASSLLVGGINTEAFF
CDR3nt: TGTGCCAGCAGTTTGTTAGTTGGGGGCATTAACACTGAAGCTTTCTTT

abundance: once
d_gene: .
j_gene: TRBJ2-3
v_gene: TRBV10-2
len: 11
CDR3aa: CATTGLDTQYF
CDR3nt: TGCGCCACCACCGGTCTCGATACGCAGTATTTT

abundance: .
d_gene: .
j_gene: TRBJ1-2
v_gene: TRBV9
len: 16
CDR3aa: CASSVSDSKINYGYTF
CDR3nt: TGTGCCAGCAGCGTATCCGACAGTAAAATTAACTATGGCTACACCTTC

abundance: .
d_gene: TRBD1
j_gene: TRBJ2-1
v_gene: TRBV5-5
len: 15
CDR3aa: CASSLGGQGRNEQFF
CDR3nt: TGTGCCAGCAGCTTGGGGGGACAGGGCAGGAATGAGCAGTTCTTC

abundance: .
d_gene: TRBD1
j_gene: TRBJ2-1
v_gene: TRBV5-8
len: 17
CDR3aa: CASSWDRAVSILSEQFF
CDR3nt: TGTGCCAGCAGCTGGGACAGGGCTGTTTCAATATTAAGTGAGCAGTTCTTC

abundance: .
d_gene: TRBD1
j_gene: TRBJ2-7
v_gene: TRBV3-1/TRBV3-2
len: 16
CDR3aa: CASSSRGQGRIYEQYF
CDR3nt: TGTGCCAGCAGCTCGAGGGGACAGGGGCGGATCTACGAGCAGTACTTC

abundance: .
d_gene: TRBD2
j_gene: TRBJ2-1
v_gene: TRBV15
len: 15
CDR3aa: CATRSSGGAWGEQFF
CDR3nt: TGTGCCACCAGAAGCAGCGGGGGGGCGTGGGGTGAGCAGTTCTTC

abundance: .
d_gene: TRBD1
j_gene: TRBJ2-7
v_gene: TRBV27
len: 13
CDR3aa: CASSPGTVYEQYF
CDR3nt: TGTGCCAGCAGTCCGGGGACAGTCTACGAGCAGTACTTC

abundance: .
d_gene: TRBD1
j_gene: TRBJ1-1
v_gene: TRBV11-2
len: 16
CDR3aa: CASSLMERPLGQSAFF
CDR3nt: TGTGCCAGCAGCTTAATGGAGAGGCCTCTGGGACAGTCAGCTTTCTTT

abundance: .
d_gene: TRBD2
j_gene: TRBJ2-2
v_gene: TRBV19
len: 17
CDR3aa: CASSIVSGLASTGELFF
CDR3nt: TGTGCCAGTAGTATTGTTTCGGGACTAGCGTCTACCGGGGAGCTGTTTTTT

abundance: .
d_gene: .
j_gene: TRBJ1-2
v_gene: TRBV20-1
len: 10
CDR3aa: CSALSYGYTF
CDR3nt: TGCAGTGCCTTGAGCTATGGCTACACCTTC

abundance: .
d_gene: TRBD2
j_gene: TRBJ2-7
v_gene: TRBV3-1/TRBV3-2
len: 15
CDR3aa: CASSQFLAGSYEQYF
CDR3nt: TGTGCCAGCAGCCAATTCCTAGCGGGATCGTACGAGCAGTACTTC

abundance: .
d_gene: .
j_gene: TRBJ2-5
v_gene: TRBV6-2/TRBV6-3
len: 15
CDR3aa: CASSYGVYFQETQYF
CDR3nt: TGTGCCAGCAGTTACGGAGTCTATTTTCAAGAGACCCAGTACTTC

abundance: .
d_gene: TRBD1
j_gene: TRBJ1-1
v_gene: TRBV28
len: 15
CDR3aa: CASSYDREDNGEAFF
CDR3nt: TGTGCCAGCAGTTATGACAGGGAGGACAACGGTGAAGCTTTCTTT

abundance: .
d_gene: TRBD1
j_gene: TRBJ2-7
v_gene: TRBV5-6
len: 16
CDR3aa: CASSRKTGAARYEQYF
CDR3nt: TGTGCCAGCAGCCGCAAGACAGGGGCCGCCCGCTACGAGCAGTACTTC

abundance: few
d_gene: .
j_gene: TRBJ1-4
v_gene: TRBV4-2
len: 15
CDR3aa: CASSRLQGQDEKLFF
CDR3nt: TGTGCCAGCAGCCGACTACAGGGTCAGGATGAAAAACTGTTTTTT

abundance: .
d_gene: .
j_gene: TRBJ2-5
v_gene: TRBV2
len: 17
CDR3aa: CASSQGGAGSKQETQYF
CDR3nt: TGTGCCAGCAGCCAAGGGGGGGCAGGGAGCAAACAAGAGACCCAGTACTTC

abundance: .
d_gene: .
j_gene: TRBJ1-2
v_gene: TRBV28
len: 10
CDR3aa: CASRDRSYTF
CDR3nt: TGTGCCAGCAGAGACAGGAGCTACACCTTC

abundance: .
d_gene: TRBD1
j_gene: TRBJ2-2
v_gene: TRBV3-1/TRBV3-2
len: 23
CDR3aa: CASSPGQLGWDRTLRRNTGELFF
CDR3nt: TGTGCCAGCAGCCCCGGACAGCTTGGCTGGGACAGGACCCTCCGAAGGAACACCGGGGAGCTGTTTTTT

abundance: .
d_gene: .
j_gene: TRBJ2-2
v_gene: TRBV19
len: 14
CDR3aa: CASSTAGRTGELFF
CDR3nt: TGTGCCAGTAGTACAGCAGGGCGGACCGGGGAGCTGTTTTTT

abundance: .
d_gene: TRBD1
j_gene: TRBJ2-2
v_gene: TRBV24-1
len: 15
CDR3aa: CATSPGQDYTGELFF
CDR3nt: TGTGCCACCAGTCCGGGACAGGACTACACCGGGGAGCTGTTTTTT

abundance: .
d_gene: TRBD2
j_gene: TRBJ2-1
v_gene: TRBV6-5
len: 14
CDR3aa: CASSRTSGYNEQFF
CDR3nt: TGTGCCAGCAGTCGGACTAGCGGCTACAATGAGCAGTTCTTC

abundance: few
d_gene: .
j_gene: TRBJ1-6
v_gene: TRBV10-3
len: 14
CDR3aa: CAISEGAPNSPLHF
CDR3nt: TGTGCCATCAGTGAAGGGGCGCCAAATTCACCCCTCCACTTT

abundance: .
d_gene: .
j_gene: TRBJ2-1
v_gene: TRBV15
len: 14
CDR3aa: CATESDRKYNEQFF
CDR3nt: TGTGCCACCGAGTCGGACAGAAAATACAATGAGCAGTTCTTC

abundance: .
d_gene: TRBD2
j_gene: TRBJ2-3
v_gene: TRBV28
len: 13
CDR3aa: CASSSGSTDTQYF
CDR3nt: TGTGCCAGTTCTAGCGGGAGTACAGATACGCAGTATTTT

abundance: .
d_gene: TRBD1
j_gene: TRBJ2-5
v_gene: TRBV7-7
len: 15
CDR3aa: CASSQTGGREETQYF
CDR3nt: TGTGCCAGCAGCCAAACAGGGGGCCGTGAAGAGACCCAGTACTTC

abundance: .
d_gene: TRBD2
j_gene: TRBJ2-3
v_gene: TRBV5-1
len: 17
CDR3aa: CASSPLLAGGPTDTQYF
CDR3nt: TGCGCCAGCAGCCCGCTTCTGGCGGGGGGGCCAACAGATACGCAGTATTTT

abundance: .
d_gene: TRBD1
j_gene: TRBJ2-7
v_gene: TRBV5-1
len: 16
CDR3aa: CASSWTGSLGSYEQYF
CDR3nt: TGCGCCAGCAGCTGGACAGGGTCCCTGGGCTCCTACGAGCAGTACTTC

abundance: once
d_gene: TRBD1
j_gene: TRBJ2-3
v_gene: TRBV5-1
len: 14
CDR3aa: CASSWGQSTDTQYF
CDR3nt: TGCGCCAGCAGCTGGGGACAGAGCACAGATACGCAGTATTTT

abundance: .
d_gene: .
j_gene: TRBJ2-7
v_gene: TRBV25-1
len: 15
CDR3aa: CASSDRTANSYEQYF
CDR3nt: TGTGCCAGCAGTGATCGGACAGCGAACTCCTACGAGCAGTACTTC

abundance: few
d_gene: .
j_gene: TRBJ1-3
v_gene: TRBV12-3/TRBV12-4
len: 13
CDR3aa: CASSPLRGNTIYF
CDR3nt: TGTGCCAGCAGTCCCCTCCGTGGAAACACCATATATTTT

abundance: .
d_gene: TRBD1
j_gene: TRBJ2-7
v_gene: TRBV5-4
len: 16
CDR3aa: CASSLATGVGLDEQYF
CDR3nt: TGTGCCAGCAGCTTGGCGACAGGGGTCGGGTTAGACGAGCAGTACTTC

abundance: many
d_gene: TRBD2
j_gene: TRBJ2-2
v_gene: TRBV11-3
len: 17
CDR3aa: CASSLGAGKSRTGELFF
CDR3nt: TGTGCCAGCAGCCTAGGAGCGGGAAAAAGTCGCACCGGGGAGCTGTTTTTT

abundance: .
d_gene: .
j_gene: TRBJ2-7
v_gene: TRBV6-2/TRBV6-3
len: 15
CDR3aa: CASSGRASDTYEQYF
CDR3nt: TGTGCCAGCAGTGGCCGGGCTTCGGACACCTACGAGCAGTACTTC

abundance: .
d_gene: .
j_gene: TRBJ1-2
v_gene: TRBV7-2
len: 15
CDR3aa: CASSLTGTDARGYTF
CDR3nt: TGTGCCAGCAGCTTAACAGGAACAGATGCTCGGGGCTACACCTTC

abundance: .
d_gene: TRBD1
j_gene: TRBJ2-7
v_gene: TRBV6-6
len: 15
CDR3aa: CASSSGQGASYEQYF
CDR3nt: TGTGCCAGCAGTTCCGGACAGGGGGCAAGCTACGAGCAGTACTTC

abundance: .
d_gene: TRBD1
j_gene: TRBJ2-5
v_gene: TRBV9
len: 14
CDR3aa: CASSRGLVTETQYF
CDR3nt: TGTGCCAGCAGCAGGGGGCTGGTGACAGAGACCCAGTACTTC

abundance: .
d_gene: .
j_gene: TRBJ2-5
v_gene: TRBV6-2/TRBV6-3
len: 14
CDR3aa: CASSYPFAAQTQYF
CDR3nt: TGTGCCAGCAGTTACCCTTTTGCCGCGCAGACCCAGTACTTC

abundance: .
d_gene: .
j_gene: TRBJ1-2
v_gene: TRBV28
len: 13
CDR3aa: CASRPSPGGGYTF
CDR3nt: TGTGCCAGCAGACCCTCCCCGGGGGGCGGCTACACCTTC

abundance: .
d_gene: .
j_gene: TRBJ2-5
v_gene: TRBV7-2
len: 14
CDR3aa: CASSLRDFQETQYF
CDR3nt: TGTGCCAGCAGCTTACGGGATTTTCAAGAGACCCAGTACTTC

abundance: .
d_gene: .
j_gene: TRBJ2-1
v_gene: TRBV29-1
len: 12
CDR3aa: CSQMTAYNEQFF
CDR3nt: TGCAGCCAAATGACAGCCTACAATGAGCAGTTCTTC

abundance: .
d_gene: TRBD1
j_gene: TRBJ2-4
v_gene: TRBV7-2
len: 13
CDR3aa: CASSLSYDRERYF
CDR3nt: TGTGCCAGCAGCCTAAGCTATGACAGGGAAAGATACTTC

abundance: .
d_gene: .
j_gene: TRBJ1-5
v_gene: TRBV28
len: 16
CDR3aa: CASSLPLGQINQPQHF
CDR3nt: TGTGCCAGCAGTTTACCCCTGGGGCAGATTAATCAGCCCCAGCATTTT

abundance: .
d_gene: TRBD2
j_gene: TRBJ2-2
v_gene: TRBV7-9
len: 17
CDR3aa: CASSLVGLAGATGELFF
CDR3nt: TGTGCCAGCAGCTTAGTGGGACTAGCGGGAGCGACCGGGGAGCTGTTTTTT

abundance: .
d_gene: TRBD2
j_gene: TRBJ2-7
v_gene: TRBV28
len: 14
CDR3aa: CASSSSGSIIEQYF
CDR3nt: TGTGCCAGCAGTTCGAGCGGGAGTATAATCGAGCAGTACTTC

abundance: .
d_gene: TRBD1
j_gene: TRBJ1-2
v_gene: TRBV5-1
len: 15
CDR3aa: CASRPNDRGNYGYTF
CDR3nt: TGCGCCAGCAGACCAAACGACAGGGGTAACTATGGCTACACCTTC

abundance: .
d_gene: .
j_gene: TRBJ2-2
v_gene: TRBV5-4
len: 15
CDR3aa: CASSGTVGGTGELFF
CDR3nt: TGTGCCAGCAGCGGGACAGTGGGGGGCACCGGGGAGCTGTTTTTT

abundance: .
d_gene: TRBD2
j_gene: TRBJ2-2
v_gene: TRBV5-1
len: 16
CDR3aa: CASSWEGNTNTGELFF
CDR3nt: TGCGCCAGCAGCTGGGAGGGCAATACGAACACCGGGGAGCTGTTTTTT

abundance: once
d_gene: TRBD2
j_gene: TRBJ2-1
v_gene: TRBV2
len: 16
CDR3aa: CAILAGIAGGDNEQFF
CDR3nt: TGTGCCATCCTTGCCGGGATAGCGGGAGGCGACAATGAGCAGTTCTTC

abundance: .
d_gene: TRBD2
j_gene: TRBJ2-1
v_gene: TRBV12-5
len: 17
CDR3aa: CASGAPPITGGDNEQFF
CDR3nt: TGTGCTAGTGGTGCCCCCCCTATTACGGGGGGGGACAATGAGCAGTTCTTC

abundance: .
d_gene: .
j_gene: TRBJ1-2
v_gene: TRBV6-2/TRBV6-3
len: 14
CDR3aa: CASSPRGGASGYTF
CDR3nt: TGTGCCAGCAGCCCGAGGGGGGGCGCATCCGGCTACACCTTC

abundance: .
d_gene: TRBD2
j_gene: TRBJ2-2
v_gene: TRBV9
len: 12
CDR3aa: CASQRETGELFF
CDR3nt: TGTGCCAGCCAGCGGGAGACCGGGGAGCTGTTTTTT